Below, one T cell receptor (beta chain) is given with its context. Its specificity is not known. This was the immunoSEQ version 4 assay in survey mode. Here immunoSEQ multiplex PCR was the method, and the copy in TCRdb shows in-frame clones only, minus some. The sample lists about 5,000 clones; around two thirds were seen once. The germline CDR1 and CDR2 sequences are SEHNR and FQNEAQ (reference sequence). Between the trimmed V and J ends, which lost 3 bases and 8 bases, there was a span of 14 bases. The CDR3 length is 15 residues. This entry is derived from a study of persistence of HIV-infected CD4 T cells. The wider study: Multiple blood draws of up to roughly 200 mL, except two donors with single leukapheresis.

Study results and caveats: TCR oligoclonality correlated with proviral oligoclonality in the same sorted populations. TCRbeta richness was lower in CMV- and Gag-responding cells than in anti-CD3/anti-CD28-responding cells.

Lysates of CMV-infected fibroblasts at approximately 9.6 ug/mL stimulated these cells. Responding CD4+ T cells were sorted by upregulation of both CD40 ligand and CD69. A roughly 17-hour stimulation of CD8-depleted PBMCs used anti-CD28/CD49d costimulation, CD40-blocking antibody and enfuvirtide. The starting material was CD4+ T cells sorted from PBMCs after approximately 20-hour stimulation, obtained from a patient who received antiretroviral therapy. The genes are TRBV7-9 and TRBJ1-6; D possibly corresponds to TRBD1 (5 bases). The TCR sequence derives from an adult man with HIV who was CMV-seropositive. The CDR3 nucleotides are TGTGCCAGCAGCTTCAAGGGGACTCAGGATTCACCCCTCCACTTT. It codes for CASSFKGTQDSPLHF.